This T cell receptor beta chain was recorded in a study of T cell repertoires in cytomegalovirus infection. Background on the study: Public signatures in TCR beta pointed to CMV infection and matching HLA type.

The CDR3 is made up of 14 amino acids. Germline CDR1 reads SGHRS; CDR2 reads YFSETQ. V gave up 3 bases and J gave up 2 bases; unmatched junction bases: 4. This clonotype was counted ten times or more. Its antigen remains unknown. Whole-study results and caveats: Within the response measured ex vivo, HLA-C-restricted CMV-specific TCR beta clonotypes were dominant.

One entry per CDR3 protein results from TCRdb running MiXCR on the reads. The sample shows about 340,000 distinct CDR3 sequences, about 27% of them seen only once. The chain couples TRBV5-1 to TRBJ1-2, with 7 bases that match TRBD1. The source of this sequence is a human donor in good health (CMV status not recorded). Some clones in this sample may be carry-over from other donors' samples. This material consisted of cultured PBMCs, taken from culture after CMV antigen stimulation. CDR3 nucleotides: TGCGCCAGCAGCTCAGGGGGTCTCAACTATGGCTACACCTTC. Its protein is CASSSGGLNYGYTF.